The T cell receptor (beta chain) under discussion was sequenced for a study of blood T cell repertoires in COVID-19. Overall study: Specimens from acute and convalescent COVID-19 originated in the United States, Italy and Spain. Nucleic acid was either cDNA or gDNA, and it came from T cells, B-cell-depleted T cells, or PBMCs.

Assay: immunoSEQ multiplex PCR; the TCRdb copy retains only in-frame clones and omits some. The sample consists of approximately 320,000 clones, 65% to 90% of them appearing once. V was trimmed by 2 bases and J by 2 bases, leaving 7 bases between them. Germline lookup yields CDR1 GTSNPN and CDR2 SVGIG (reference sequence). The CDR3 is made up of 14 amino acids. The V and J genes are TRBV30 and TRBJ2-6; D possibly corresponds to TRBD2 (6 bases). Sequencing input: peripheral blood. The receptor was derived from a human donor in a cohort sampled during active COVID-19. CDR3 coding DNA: TGTGCCTGGAGTCGCGGGGCTGGGGCCAACGTCCTGACTTTC. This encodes CAWSRGAGANVLTF.